A single sample gave rise to the 32 T cell receptor beta chains below, sequenced in a study of vaccination effects on CD4 cells after COVID-19. Libraries were prepared by immunoSEQ multiplex PCR; TCRdb keeps only in-frame clonotypes and omits some of them. Of 45,000 to 55,000 clones listed, around 80% are singletons. The culture ran for less than 12 days, and then CD4+ T cells were isolated. Infection with SARS-CoV-2 occurred in the person between March and December 2020, and PCR confirmed it. All participants had two doses of either the BNT162b2 or mRNA-1273 vaccine. Their antigens are not known. This specimen consisted of CD4+ T cells from PBMCs cultured without peptide, obtained after COVID-19 vaccination. The receptors stem from a human donor who had a prior SARS-CoV-2 infection.

V and J are TRBV7-2 and TRBJ2-1; 10 bases map to TRBD2. Looked up from germline, CDR1 is SGHTA and CDR2 is FQGNSA. This CDR3 contains 16 residues. Trimming removed 5 bases from V and 1 base from J; junction bases left unmatched: 5. CDR3 residues: CASSASGGDSYNEQFF. DNA of the CDR3: TGTGCCAGCAGCGCAAGCGGGGGGGATTCCTACAATGAGCAGTTCTTC.

The chain is built from TRBV5-4 and TRBJ2-7; 7 bases fit TRBD1. This CDR3 region has 14 residues. V trimming: 2 bases; J trimming: 1 base; junction bases outside the gene matches: 3. Germline-derived CDR1 and CDR2 are SGHNT and YYREEE (reference sequence). The CDR3 DNA follows: TGTGCCAGCAGCTTACCGGGACAGTCCTACGAGCAGTACTTC. Protein sequence: CASSLPGQSYEQYF.

The chain couples TRBV5-4 to TRBJ1-1; 7 bases are a match to TRBD1. The V gene's germline CDR1 is SGHNT and CDR2 YYREEE (reference sequence). This CDR3 region has 15 residues. Losses at the gene ends were 1 base for V and 5 bases for J; bases not matched to a gene: 8. CDR3 region: CASSLLSTGRTEAFF. CDR3 in DNA: TGTGCCAGCAGCTTGTTGTCGACAGGGAGGACTGAAGCTTTCTTT.

The chain couples TRBV7-9 to TRBJ1-1; unclear D gene. Per the germline V gene, CDR1 is SEHNR and CDR2 is FQNEAQ (reference sequence). Deletions cut 5 bases from V and 3 bases from J, with 16 bases between. The CDR3 has 15 residues. CDR3 protein: CASSPETTPYTEAFF. For the CDR3, the DNA is TGTGCCAGCAGCCCAGAGACAACCCCCTACACTGAAGCTTTCTTT.

The chain has TRBV4-3 and TRBJ2-3; D possibly corresponds to TRBD2 (6 bases). Trimming stripped 0 bases from V and 0 bases from J, with 10 bases between. The germline V gene encodes CDR1 LGHNA and CDR2 YSLEER. This CDR3 spans 16 amino acids. This chain's CDR3 is CASSQDLAGSTDTQYF. The CDR3 nucleotides read TGCGCCAGCAGCCAAGATTTGGCGGGAAGCACAGATACGCAGTATTTT.

The chain recombines TRBV5-4 with TRBJ1-2; D is possibly TRBD1 (5 bases). Germline V gene data show CDR1 as SGHNT and CDR2 as YYREEE (reference sequence). The CDR3 sequence is 15 residues long. The germline V and J ends were trimmed by 5 bases and 7 bases, with 21 bases remaining between them. CDR3 DNA: TGTGCCAGCAGTCGAGCCGGGACTTTCTTTGGTGGCTACACCTTC. Its translation: CASSRAGTFFGGYTF.

The chain links TRBV7-9 to TRBJ1-2; tentative D call: TRBD1 (6 bases). Germline values: CDR1 SEHNR, CDR2 FQNEAQ (reference sequence). With 2 bases removed from V and 8 bases from J, the gap between germline ends came to 15 bases. The CDR3 loop spans 14 amino acids. DNA of the CDR3: TGTGCCAGCAGCTTAAGGCTGGGGGCAAGGGGCTACACCTTC. Translation gives CASSLRLGARGYTF.

The chain couples TRBV7-2 to TRBJ2-7; 9 bases match TRBD2. Trimming removed 0 bases from V and 3 bases from J; junction bases left unmatched: 6. The CDR3 has 16 residues. Looked up from germline, CDR1 is SGHTA and CDR2 is FQGNSA. CDR3 coding DNA: TGTGCCAGCAGCTTAGCGGGTAGCGGGGGAATCTACGAGCAGTACTTC. It specifies CASSLAGSGGIYEQYF.

In its sample, this clone was seen once. The V gene is TRBV19, the J gene TRBJ2-3; 10 bases align to TRBD2. Germline V gene sequence: CDR1 LNHDA, CDR2 SQIVND (reference sequence). This CDR3 spans 17 amino acids. Unmatched junction bases numbered 10, after V lost 5 bases and J lost 2 bases. The chain's CDR3 is CASSDKTSGVFTDTQYF. The CDR3 nucleotides are TGTGCCAGTAGTGACAAAACTAGCGGGGTTTTCACAGATACGCAGTATTTT.

The J gene is TRBJ1-2, the V gene TRBV21-1; the table names TRBD1, a call not compared with the DNA. TRBV21-1 is recorded as a pseudogene. The CDR3 is made up of 13 amino acids. CDR3 coding DNA: TGTGCCAGCAGCGATAGACAGGACTATGGCTACACCTTC. Residues: CASSDRQDYGYTF.

This chain links TRBV9 with TRBJ2-2; TRBD2 might be the D (7 bases). Trimming left V 0 bases short and J 4 bases short, with 10 bases between. This CDR3 contains 15 residues. Germline CDR1 reads SGDLS; CDR2 reads YYNGEE. The CDR3 coding sequence is TGTGCCAGCAGCGTAGGTGGGGGGGCCACCGGGGAGCTGTTTTTT. This codes for CASSVGGGATGELFF.

V gene TRBV7-3 combines with J gene TRBJ2-3, with 12 bases identical to TRBD2. CDR1 is SGHTA and CDR2 is FQGTGA in the germline V gene. This CDR3 has 15 amino acids. J was trimmed by 5 bases and V by 5 bases; bases with no gene match: 5. The CDR3 reads CASSPRLAGEDTQYF. CDR3 nucleotide sequence: TGTGCCAGCAGCCCAAGACTAGCGGGGGAAGATACGCAGTATTTT. The complete variable domain, with remaining parts taken from reference TRBV7-3 and TRBJ2-3, reads GAGVSQTPSNKVTEKGKYVELRCDPISGHTALYWYRQSLGQGPEFLIYFQGTGAADDSGLPNDRFFAVRPEGSVSTLKIQRTERGDSAVYLCASSPRLAGEDTQYFGPGTRLTVL.

The genes are TRBV7-2 and TRBJ2-7; D remains unclear. CDR3 length: 12 residues. The germline V and J ends were trimmed by 5 bases and 2 bases, with 7 bases remaining between them. Germline V gene sequence: CDR1 SGHTA, CDR2 FQGNSA. The CDR3 region has the DNA TGTGCCAGCAGCCTACTAACCTACGAGCAGTACTTC. Encoded protein: CASSLLTYEQYF.

The chain combines TRBV18 with TRBJ2-7; D remains ambiguous. This CDR3 comprises 12 residues. CDR1 and CDR2 from the germline V gene are KGHSH and LQKENI. Between the trimmed V and J ends, which lost 1 base and 4 bases, there was a span of 5 bases. This CDR3 is CASSPQRYEQYF. The CDR3 nucleotides are TGTGCCAGCTCACCACAGAGATACGAGCAGTACTTC.

Regarding this clone: The germline gene is not matched at one end of the junction; a read error may be the cause. The genes are TRBV7-7 and TRBJ2-5; TRBD2 matches at 12 bases. This CDR3 comprises 18 residues. The germline gives CDR1 SSHAT, CDR2 FNYEAQ (reference sequence). The CDR3 loop is CASSSTPPTSGGAGTQYF. As DNA, the CDR3 is TGTGCTAGCAGCTCGACCCCACCGACTAGCGGGGGAGCGGGGACCCAGTACTTC.

The chain joins TRBV2 to TRBJ2-5; TRBD2 matches at 10 bases. This CDR3 comprises 15 residues. The V and J ends lost 5 bases and 2 bases, in that order; junction bases with no gene match: 5. CDR1 is SNHLY and CDR2 is FYNNEI in the germline V gene. CDR3 sequence reads: CASSSGTSVQETQYF. The CDR3 DNA follows: TGTGCCAGCAGTTCCGGGACTAGCGTACAAGAGACCCAGTACTTC. Complete variable domain (other parts from reference TRBV2 and TRBJ2-5): EPEVTQTPSHQVTQMGQEVILRCVPISNHLYFYWYRQILGQKVEFLVSFYNNEISEKSEIFDDQFSVERPDGSNFTLKIRSTKLEDSAMYFCASSSGTSVQETQYFGPGTRLLVL.

This rearrangement joins TRBV7-9 to TRBJ2-2; 7 nucleotides line up with TRBD1. Germline V gene lookup returns CDR1 SEHNR and CDR2 FQNEAQ (reference sequence). The J segment lost 3 bases and the V segment lost 6 bases, leaving 10 bases of the junction unmatched. There are 16 residues in the CDR3. Here the CDR3 DNA reads TGTGCCAGCAGTCCGACCGGGACAGCGGACACCGGGGAGCTGTTTTTT. Protein product: CASSPTGTADTGELFF.

This chain connects TRBV18 to TRBJ1-1; no firm D call. Trimming shortened V by 6 bases and J by 0 bases, and 8 bases separated the two germline ends. The CDR3 consists of 13 residues. Germline assignment: CDR1 KGHSH and CDR2 LQKENI. In DNA, the CDR3 is TGTGCCAGCTCGGACGGCATGAACACTGAAGCTTTCTTT. This codes for CASSDGMNTEAFF.

This clone has only one observation. This sequence joins TRBV4-2 and TRBJ2-3; 10 nucleotides line up with TRBD2. The CDR3 sequence is 18 residues long. Germline V lookup: CDR1 LGHNA, CDR2 YNFKEQ. Germline trimming cut 0 bases from V and 3 bases from J; bases unmatched to any gene: 9. The CDR3, as DNA: TGTGCCAGCAGCCAAGATCTGCCTAGCGGGAGTGGGACAGATACGCAGTATTTT. Residues: CASSQDLPSGSGTDTQYF.

The rearrangement links TRBV18 to TRBJ1-2; TRBD1 is a possible D gene (5 bases). Germline CDR1 reads KGHSH; CDR2 reads LQKENI. The CDR3 length is 13 residues. V lost 1 base to trimming and J lost 6 bases, with 9 bases between them. The CDR3 is CASSPRGGDGYTF. The CDR3 DNA follows: TGTGCCAGCTCACCACGGGGAGGGGATGGCTACACCTTC.

The chain links TRBV24-1 to TRBJ2-1; D perhaps matches TRBD1 (6 bases). The CDR3 has 16 amino acids. The V and J ends lost 2 bases and 0 bases respectively, with 10 bases between them. CDR1 is KGHDR and CDR2 is SFDVKD in the germline V gene. The CDR3 loop is CATSDSDSTSYNEQFF. DNA of the CDR3: TGTGCCACCAGTGATTCGGACAGTACCTCCTACAATGAGCAGTTCTTC.

This clone was counted between two and nine times. The CDR3 spells CATQQGWGYNEQFF. CDR3 bases: TGTGCCACACAGCAGGGGTGGGGATACAATGAGCAGTTCTTC. V is TRBV2 and J is TRBJ2-1; D is perhaps TRBD1 (6 bases). The CDR3 runs to 14 residues. The germline CDR1 and CDR2 sequences are SNHLY and FYNNEI. Trimming removed 10 bases at V and 4 bases at J, with 17 bases between. The variable domain in full, with the rest retrieved from reference TRBV2 and TRBJ2-1, is EPEVTQTPSHQVTQMGQEVILRCVPISNHLYFYWYRQILGQKVEFLVSFYNNEISEKSEIFDDQFSVERPDGSNFTLKIRSTKLEDSAMYFCATQQGWGYNEQFFGPGTRLTVL.

The CDR3 region has the DNA TGTGCCAGCAGCCAGATAGCGGGGGGGCAAGAAACCGGGGAGCTGTTTTTT. Protein: CASSQIAGGQETGELFF. The chain carries TRBV4-2 and TRBJ2-2, with TRBD2 matching 11 bases. The CDR3 is 17 amino acids. The germline V gene has CDR1 LGHNA and CDR2 YNFKEQ. V was pared by 3 bases and J by 5 bases, with 8 bases of the junction left unmatched.

The chain has TRBV5-1 and TRBJ1-6; 10 nucleotides match TRBD1. Germline CDR1 SGHRS, CDR2 YFSETQ. CDR3 length: 15 residues. After removal of 0 bases from V and 8 bases from J, the junction contained 2 bases not matched to a gene. The CDR3 nucleotides read TGCGCCAGCAGCTTGGGGACAGGGGGTGATTCACCCCTCCACTTT. As protein: CASSLGTGGDSPLHF.

The CDR3 bases are TGTGCCAGCAGCGGAACGGGGGGCGGCTGGTACGAGCAGTACTTC. Protein sequence: CASSGTGGGWYEQYF. This chain connects TRBV5-8 to TRBJ2-7; TRBD2 might be the D (7 bases). Germline V CDR1 and CDR2: SGHTS, YDEGEE. The CDR3 runs 15 residues. Between the trimmed V and J ends, which lost 4 bases and 4 bases, there was a span of 18 bases.

There are a few counts of this clone. This chain uses TRBV3-1 (or the pseudogene TRBV3-2) with TRBJ2-7; the D gene is possibly TRBD2 (6 bases). Germline V gene lookup returns CDR1 LGHDT and CDR2 YNNKEL (reference sequence). The CDR3 is made up of 14 amino acids. V lost 2 bases and J lost 2, with 10 bases in between. Written as DNA, the CDR3 is TGTGCCAGCAGCCAAACTAGCCCCCCCTACGAGCAGTACTTC. It yields the protein CASSQTSPPYEQYF.

The chain uses TRBV12-5 and TRBJ2-7, with unresolved D. Germline V CDR1 and CDR2: LGHNT, FRNRAP. The CDR3 extends over 11 amino acids. The germline V and J ends were trimmed by 5 bases and 7 bases, with 9 bases remaining between them. CDR3 sequence: CASGPAGEQYF. The DNA of the CDR3 is TGTGCTAGTGGTCCGGCTGGGGAGCAGTACTTC.

This chain uses TRBV5-1 with TRBJ2-5; 15 bases fit TRBD2. J was trimmed by 7 bases and V by 3 bases; bases with no gene match: 10. Germline V CDR1 and CDR2: SGHRS, YFSETQ. The CDR3 is 17 amino acids. CDR3 residues: CASSSPRTSGGVVTQYF. The CDR3 region has the DNA TGCGCCAGCAGCTCACCTAGGACTAGCGGGGGGGTCGTGACCCAGTACTTC.

The V call is TRBV5-1, the J call TRBJ1-1, with a tentative D call TRBD1 (6 bases). The V end lost 6 bases, the J end lost 3 bases, and 24 bases lay between the germline ends. Germline V CDR1 and CDR2: SGHRS, YFSETQ. The CDR3 is 17 residues long. The CDR3 reads CASKLFGGAILDTEAFF. In DNA form, the CDR3 reads TGCGCCAGCAAATTGTTCGGGGGCGCGATTTTGGACACTGAAGCTTTCTTT.

The chain carries TRBV3-1 (or the pseudogene TRBV3-2) and TRBJ1-1, with D hard to call. The CDR3 loop spans 14 amino acids. Germline CDR1 reads LGHDT; CDR2 reads YNNKEL (reference sequence). Trimming took off 0 bases at V and 6 bases at J, with 11 bases between the two ends. For the CDR3, the DNA is TGTGCCAGCAGCCAAGATCTTTTCAGCTCTGAAGCTTTCTTT. This translates into CASSQDLFSSEAFF.

This chain joins TRBV1 and TRBJ1-2. TRBV1 corresponds to a pseudogene. This CDR3 has 16 residues. CDR3 region: CTSSQDRRLWIRSYTF. As DNA, the CDR3 is TGCACCAGCAGCCAAGATCGCAGACTCTGGATCCGGAGCTACACCTTC.

The V and J genes are TRBV14 and TRBJ2-5; 9 bases are shared with TRBD2. This CDR3 is built from 16 residues. V trimming: 3 bases; J trimming: 4 bases; junction bases outside the gene matches: 9. Germline V CDR1 and CDR2: SGHDN, FVKESK. DNA for the CDR3: TGTGCCAGCAGCCAGATGGGGGGACTAGCAGGAGAGACCCAGTACTTC. It yields the protein CASSQMGGLAGETQYF. Combining the CDR3 with reference TRBV14 and TRBJ2-5 gives the whole variable domain EAGVTQFPSHSVIEKGQTVTLRCDPISGHDNLYWYRRVMGKEIKFLLHFVKESKQDESGMPNNRFLAERTGGTYSTLKVQPAELEDSGVYFCASSQMGGLAGETQYFGPGTRLLVL.